This TCR beta chain was sequenced in a study of CD8 T cells in Susac syndrome. The study sequenced TCR beta in blood CD8+ and CD4+ T cells. Germline CDR1 and CDR2: LNHNV and YYDKDF (reference sequence). V lost 0 bases to trimming and J lost 1 base, with 9 bases between them. CDR3 size: 15 residues. Roughly 0.45 to 1 ug RNA was reverse transcribed with random hexamers. TCRdb analysed the immunoSEQ multiplex PCR reads with MiXCR anew, one entry per CDR3 protein. The sample has fewer than 350,000 distinct CDR3 sequences, 85% seen once. The V gene is TRBV15, the J gene TRBJ1-1; a weak D match, TRBD1 (5 bases). Sequencing used CD8+ T cells from PBMCs. This TCR came from a human donor with multiple sclerosis. The CDR3 DNA reads TGTGCCACCAGCAGAGATTATGGGGGGAACACTGAAGCTTTCTTT. It encodes CATSRDYGGNTEAFF.